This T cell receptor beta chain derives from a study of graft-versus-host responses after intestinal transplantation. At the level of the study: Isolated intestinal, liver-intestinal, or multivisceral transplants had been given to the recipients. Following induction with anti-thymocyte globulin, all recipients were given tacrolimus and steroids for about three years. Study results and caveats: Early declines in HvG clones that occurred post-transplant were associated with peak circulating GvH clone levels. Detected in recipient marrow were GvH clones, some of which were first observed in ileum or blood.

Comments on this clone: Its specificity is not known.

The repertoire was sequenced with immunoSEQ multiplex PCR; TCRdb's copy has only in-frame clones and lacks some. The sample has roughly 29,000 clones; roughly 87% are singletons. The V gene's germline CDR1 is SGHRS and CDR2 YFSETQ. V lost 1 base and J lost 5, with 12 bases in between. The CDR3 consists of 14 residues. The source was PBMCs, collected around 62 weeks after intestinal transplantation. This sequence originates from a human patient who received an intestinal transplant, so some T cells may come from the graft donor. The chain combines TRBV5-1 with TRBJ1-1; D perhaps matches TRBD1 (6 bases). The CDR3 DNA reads TGCGCCAGCAGCTTGACAGGGCGGAGTACTGAAGCTTTCTTT. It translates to CASSLTGRSTEAFF.